This T cell receptor (beta chain) is drawn from a study of blood T cell repertoires in COVID-19. At the level of the study: From the United States, Italy and Spain came samples of acute and convalescent COVID-19. From T cells, B-cell-depleted T cells, or PBMCs came the material, which was cDNA or gDNA.

CDR1 SEHNR and CDR2 FQNEAQ come from the germline V gene (reference sequence). The CDR3 runs 12 residues. Trimming pared 1 base from V and 8 bases from J, leaving 5 bases between. Per the original methods: Scientists estimated how many nucleated cells there were by amplifying reference gene primers. Measured with immunoSEQ multiplex PCR; TCRdb has only the in-frame clones, and not every one. That table gives V, J and clone size, and the DNA gave D and trimming. Of 60,000 to 90,000 clones in the sample, 65% to 90% were seen once. The clonotype was recovered from a woman in her fifties or sixties with acute or convalescent COVID-19. Material: peripheral blood. The rearrangement joins TRBV7-9 to TRBJ2-2; D is unclear. As DNA, the CDR3 is TGTGCCAGCAGCTTAGAGCTGGGGGAGCTGTTTTTT. As protein: CASSLELGELFF.